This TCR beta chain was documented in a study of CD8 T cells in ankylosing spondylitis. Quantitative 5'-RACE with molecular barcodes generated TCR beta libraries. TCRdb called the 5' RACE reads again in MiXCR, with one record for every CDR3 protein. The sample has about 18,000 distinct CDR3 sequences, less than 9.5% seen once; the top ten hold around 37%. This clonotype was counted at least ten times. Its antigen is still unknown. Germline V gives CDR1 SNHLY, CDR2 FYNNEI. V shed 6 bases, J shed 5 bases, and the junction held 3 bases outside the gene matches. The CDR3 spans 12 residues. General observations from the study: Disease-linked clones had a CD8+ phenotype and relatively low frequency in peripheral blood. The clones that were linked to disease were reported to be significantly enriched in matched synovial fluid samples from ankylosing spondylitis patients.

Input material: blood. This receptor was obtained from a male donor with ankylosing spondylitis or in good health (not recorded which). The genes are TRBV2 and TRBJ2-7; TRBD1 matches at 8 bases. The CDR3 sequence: CASSGQGHEQYF. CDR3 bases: TGTGCCAGCAGCGGACAGGGCCACGAGCAGTACTTC.